This T cell receptor (beta chain) is from a study of cytomegalovirus exposure and HLA in healthy donors. Study conclusions and caveats: Among immune exposure information, only CMV serostatus was available. Excluded: some indistinguishable V segments such as TRBV6-2 and TRBV6-3. In a later analysis, HLA-associated TCR beta chains were more clonally expanded than equally common others.

V was clipped by 7 bases and J by 6 bases; unmatched bases: 7. CDR1 is MGHDK, CDR2 SYGVNS, per germline. The CDR3 extends over 13 amino acids. The PCR had 60 Vbeta and 13 Jbeta primers. Data came from immunoSEQ multiplex PCR; TCRdb stores just in-frame clones and leaves some out. The data contain 60,000 to 70,000 clones, about 82% of them singletons. Worth noting for this clone: Its target is not known.

The chain joins TRBV25-1 to TRBJ1-2; 8 nucleotides line up with TRBD1. Sequenced material: PBMCs. This clonotype originated in a woman in her 30s in good health and CMV-seronegative. CDR3 protein: CASTGQADNGYTF. DNA for the CDR3: TGTGCCAGCACGGGACAGGCAGATAATGGCTACACCTTC.